This T cell receptor (beta chain) comes out of a study of blood T cell repertoires in COVID-19 (dated by TCRdb to about 2020). General notes on the study: Samples from collaborators originated in the United States, Italy and Spain and spanned both the acute and convalescent phases of COVID-19. The prospective study material was composed of cDNA or gDNA derived from T cells, B-cell-depleted T cells, or PBMCs. The dataset comprised deeply sampled blood TCRbeta repertoires from subjects exposed to, actively infected with, or recovered from COVID-19. The repertoires were released in a freely available public database meant as a resource for research on the immune response to SARS-CoV-2. The samples were drawn from two sources: the first 160 participants of the ongoing ImmuneRACE study, and some 1,300 subjects contributed by 6 global collaborators. The sample metadata nearly always contained a de-identified subject ID, COVID-19 status, age in years and sex. Where available, HLA class I and class II types were obtained from metadata supplied by the sample provider rather than from assay-based typing. Paper-wide results and their limitations: The amount of clinical and demographic metadata varied by source and participant and was provided uncurated.

Reading the germline V gene (reference sequence) gives CDR1 GTSNPN and CDR2 SVGIG. The CDR3 holds 12 amino acids from the cysteine to the phenylalanine. Of all the DNA, just the CDR3 is kept, 36 bases in frame from base 1. Concerning this clone: It lacks a known antigen. The input lacks base qualities; no much larger clone sits a single base away.

The immunoSEQ Assay, a bias-controlled multiplex PCR, was used to amplify TCRbeta CDR3 regions from genomic DNA. The paper's processing steps were these. The number of nucleated cells in each sample was estimated from the amplification of reference gene primers within the assay. To quantify the absolute abundance of each unique TCRbeta CDR3 rearrangement, sequence reads were collapsed and filtered. For each sample, productive Simpson clonality was calculated as the square root of Simpson's diversity index across productive rearrangements. TCRdb stores this immuneACCESS table with in-frame sequences only. Part of the clones is absent; in the studies checked, under half of the shortfall reflects unresolved V genes, and no reason is known for the rest. V, J and clone size reflect that table, while D and trimming were determined from the DNA. The sample table holds 150,000 or so clones, of which approximately 78% were seen once. Approximately 11% of the sample comes from the top ten.

The collaborating institutions used their own protocols to collect whole blood in K2EDTA tubes. For TCRbeta analysis, collaborator samples were shipped as frozen whole blood, as isolated PBMCs, or as DNA extracted from either sample type. Here the chain combines TRBV30 and TRBJ2-7; matching of 6 bases hints at TRBD2 as the D gene. This TCR was sampled from a human donor in a cohort sampled during active COVID-19. Sequences were obtained from peripheral blood. The bases read TGTGCTCGCCGGGACTCATCCTACGAGCAGTACTTC. It is translated as CARRDSSYEQYF.